This TCR beta chain was recovered during a study of T-cell reconstitution after alpha-beta-depleted transplantation in children. CDR1 SGHAT and CDR2 FQNNGV come from the germline V gene. V shed 2 bases, J shed 4 bases, and the junction held 11 bases outside the gene matches. CDR3 length: 16 residues. This clonotype was observed many times. Unique molecular identifiers were used in preparing the TCRbeta library. Each CDR3 protein is one row after TCRdb ran MiXCR on the PCR reads. The sample lists around 500,000 distinct CDR3 sequences, 9.5% to 15% occurring once. The origin of this receptor is a human donor who donated a stem cell graft to a child with combined immunodeficiency. The chain employs TRBV11-2 and TRBJ2-7; 7 nucleotides match TRBD2. The sample consisted of PBMCs from the stem cell graft donor, taken from the stem cell graft. The CDR3 sequence: CASSLWGKLAPYEQYF. The DNA for the CDR3 is TGTGCCAGCAGCTTATGGGGGAAACTAGCGCCTTACGAGCAGTACTTC.